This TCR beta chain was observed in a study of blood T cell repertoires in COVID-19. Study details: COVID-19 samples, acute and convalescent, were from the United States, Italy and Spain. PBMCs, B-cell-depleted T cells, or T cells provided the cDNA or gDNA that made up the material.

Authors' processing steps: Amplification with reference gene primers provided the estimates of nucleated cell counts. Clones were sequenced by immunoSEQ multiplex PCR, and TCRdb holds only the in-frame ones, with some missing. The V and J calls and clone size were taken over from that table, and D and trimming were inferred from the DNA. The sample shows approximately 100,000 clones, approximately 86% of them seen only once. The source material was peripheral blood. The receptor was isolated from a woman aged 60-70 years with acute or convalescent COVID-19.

The CDR3 DNA reads TGCGCCAGCAGTCCCACAGGGAGTACTGAAGCTTTCTTT. The encoded protein is CASSPTGSTEAFF. The rearrangement joins TRBV5-1 to TRBJ1-1, with TRBD1 as a possible D gene (6 bases). The CDR3 totals 13 residues. Germline lookup yields CDR1 SGHRS and CDR2 YFSETQ. The V end was cut by 5 bases, the J end by 5 bases, with 13 bases between.